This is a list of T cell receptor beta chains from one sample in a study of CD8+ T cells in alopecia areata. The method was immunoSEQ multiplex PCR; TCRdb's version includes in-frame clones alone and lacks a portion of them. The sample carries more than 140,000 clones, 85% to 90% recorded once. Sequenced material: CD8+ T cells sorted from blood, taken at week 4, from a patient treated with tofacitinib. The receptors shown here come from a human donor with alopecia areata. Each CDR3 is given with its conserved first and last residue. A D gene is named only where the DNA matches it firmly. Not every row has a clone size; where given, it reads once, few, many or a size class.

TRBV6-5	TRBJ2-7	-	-	CASSYVGSSYEQYF	TGTGCCAGCAGTTACGTGGGATCCTCCTACGAGCAGTACTTC
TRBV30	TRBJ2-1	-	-	CAWSLAGGNEQFF	TGTGCCTGGAGTCTAGCTGGGGGTAATGAGCAGTTCTTC
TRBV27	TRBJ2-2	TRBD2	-	CASGILAGGIGELFF	TGTGCCAGCGGTATTCTAGCGGGAGGAATCGGGGAGCTGTTTTTT
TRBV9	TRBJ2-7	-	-	CASSVAGLSYEQYF	TGTGCCAGCAGCGTAGCAGGCTTATCCTACGAGCAGTACTTC
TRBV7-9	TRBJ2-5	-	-	CASRPVGRDETQYF	TGTGCCAGCAGGCCCGTCGGCAGGGATGAGACCCAGTACTTC
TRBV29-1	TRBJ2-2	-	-	CSVELPLMNTGELFF	TGCAGCGTTGAGTTACCCTTAATGAACACCGGGGAGCTGTTTTTT
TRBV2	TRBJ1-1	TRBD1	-	CASSHGTGGTEAFF	TGTGCCAGCAGTCACGGGACAGGGGGCACTGAAGCTTTCTTT
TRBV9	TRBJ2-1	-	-	CASSPGDDNEQFF	TGTGCCAGCAGCCCGGGGGATGACAATGAGCAGTTCTTC
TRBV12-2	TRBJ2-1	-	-	CASRPGPAPSPDNEQFF	TGTGCAAGTCGCCCCGGCCCGGCTCCGAGTCCCGACAATGAGCAGTTCTTC
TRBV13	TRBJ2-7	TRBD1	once	CASSSRGQAISYEQYF	TGTGCCAGCAGCTCACGCGGACAGGCCATCTCCTACGAGCAGTACTTC
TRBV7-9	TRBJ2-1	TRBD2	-	CASSVEWEGTVNEQFF	TGTGCCAGCAGCGTCGAATGGGAGGGCACTGTCAATGAGCAGTTCTTC
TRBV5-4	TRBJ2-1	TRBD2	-	CASSLTASGIEQFF	TGTGCCAGCAGCTTGACGGCTAGCGGGATTGAGCAGTTCTTC
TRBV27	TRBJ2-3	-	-	CASSSSLKDTQYF	TGTGCCAGCAGTTCCTCCCTGAAAGATACGCAGTATTTT
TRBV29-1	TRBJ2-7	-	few	CSVESGSSYEQYF	TGCAGCGTTGAGTCAGGGAGTTCCTACGAGCAGTACTTC
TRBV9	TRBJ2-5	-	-	CASSPPRQQETQYF	TGTGCCAGCAGCCCACCGAGACAGCAAGAGACCCAGTACTTC
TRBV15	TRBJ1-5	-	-	CATSREINQPQHF	TGTGCCACCAGCAGAGAAATCAATCAGCCCCAGCATTTT
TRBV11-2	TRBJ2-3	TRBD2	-	CASSGTSGTDTQYF	TGTGCCAGCTCGGGGACTAGCGGGACAGATACGCAGTATTTT
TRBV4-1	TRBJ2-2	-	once	CASSQRPGELFF	TGCGCCAGCAGCCAACGTCCCGGGGAGCTGTTTTTT
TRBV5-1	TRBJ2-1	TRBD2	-	CASSSGDGRARDEQFF	TGCGCCAGCAGCTCAGGAGACGGGAGGGCGAGGGATGAGCAGTTCTTC
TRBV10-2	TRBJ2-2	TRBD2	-	CASRDPGGLAGNGGELFF	TGCGCCAGCAGGGATCCCGGGGGACTAGCGGGGAATGGCGGGGAGCTGTTTTTT
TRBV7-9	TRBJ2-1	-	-	CASSDDGPEQFF	TGTGCCAGCAGCGACGACGGACCGGAGCAGTTCTTC
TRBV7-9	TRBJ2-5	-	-	CASKKEETQYF	TGTGCCAGCAAAAAAGAAGAGACCCAGTACTTC
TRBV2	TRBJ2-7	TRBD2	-	CASSEAREAYEQYF	TGTGCCAGCAGTGAGGCGCGGGAGGCCTACGAGCAGTACTTC
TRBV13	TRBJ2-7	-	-	CASSHGGPSYEQYF	TGTGCCAGCTCCCACGGCGGGCCTTCCTACGAGCAGTACTTC
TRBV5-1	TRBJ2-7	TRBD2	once	CASSTGLGRDYEQYF	TGCGCCAGCAGCACGGGACTAGGACGAGACTACGAGCAGTACTTC
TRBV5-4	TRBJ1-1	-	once	CASSINRAGNTEAFF	TGTGCCAGCAGCATTAACAGGGCAGGGAACACTGAAGCTTTCTTT
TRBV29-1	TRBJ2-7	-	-	CSVLYRRSYEQYF	TGCAGCGTTCTCTACCGGCGCTCCTACGAGCAGTACTTC
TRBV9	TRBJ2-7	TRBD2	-	CASSVAAGDYEQYF	TGTGCCAGCAGCGTAGCTGCGGGAGACTACGAGCAGTACTTC
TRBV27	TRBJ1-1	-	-	CASSRIAPEEAFF	TGTGCCAGCAGCCGTATAGCCCCAGAAGAAGCTTTCTTT
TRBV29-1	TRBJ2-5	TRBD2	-	CSVHPAVTRLLAGESRETQYF	TGCAGCGTCCATCCGGCGGTAACCCGATTACTAGCGGGTGAAAGTCGGGAGACCCAGTACTTC
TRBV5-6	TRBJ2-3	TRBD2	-	CASSRLAGEPDTQYF	TGTGCCAGCAGCCGACTAGCGGGAGAACCAGATACGCAGTATTTT
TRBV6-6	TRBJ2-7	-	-	CASRTEMKASHEQYF	TGTGCCAGCAGAACGGAGATGAAAGCGAGCCACGAGCAGTACTTC
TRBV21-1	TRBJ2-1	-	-	CASRQVLTGATVYNEQFF	TGTGCCAGCAGACAAGTACTGACAGGGGCCACCGTGTACAATGAGCAGTTCTTC
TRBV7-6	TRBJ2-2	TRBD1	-	CASSTTRGPGELFF	TGTGCCAGCAGCACTACCAGGGGGCCCGGGGAGCTGTTTTTT
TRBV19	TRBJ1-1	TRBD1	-	CASEGARTEAFF	TGTGCCAGTGAGGGGGCGAGAACTGAAGCTTTCTTT
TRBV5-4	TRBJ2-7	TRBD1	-	CASSAYRGSNEQYF	TGTGCCAGCAGCGCGTACAGGGGGAGCAACGAGCAGTACTTC
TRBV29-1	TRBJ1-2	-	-	CSVHVPSYGYTF	TGCAGCGTTCACGTGCCTTCCTATGGCTACACCTTC
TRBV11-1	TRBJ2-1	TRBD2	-	CASSLDSGASSYNEQFF	TGTGCCAGCAGCTTAGATAGCGGGGCCAGCTCCTACAATGAGCAGTTCTTC
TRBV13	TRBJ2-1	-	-	CASSPGGSSYNEQFF	TGTGCCAGCAGTCCGGGGGGCAGCTCCTACAATGAGCAGTTCTTC